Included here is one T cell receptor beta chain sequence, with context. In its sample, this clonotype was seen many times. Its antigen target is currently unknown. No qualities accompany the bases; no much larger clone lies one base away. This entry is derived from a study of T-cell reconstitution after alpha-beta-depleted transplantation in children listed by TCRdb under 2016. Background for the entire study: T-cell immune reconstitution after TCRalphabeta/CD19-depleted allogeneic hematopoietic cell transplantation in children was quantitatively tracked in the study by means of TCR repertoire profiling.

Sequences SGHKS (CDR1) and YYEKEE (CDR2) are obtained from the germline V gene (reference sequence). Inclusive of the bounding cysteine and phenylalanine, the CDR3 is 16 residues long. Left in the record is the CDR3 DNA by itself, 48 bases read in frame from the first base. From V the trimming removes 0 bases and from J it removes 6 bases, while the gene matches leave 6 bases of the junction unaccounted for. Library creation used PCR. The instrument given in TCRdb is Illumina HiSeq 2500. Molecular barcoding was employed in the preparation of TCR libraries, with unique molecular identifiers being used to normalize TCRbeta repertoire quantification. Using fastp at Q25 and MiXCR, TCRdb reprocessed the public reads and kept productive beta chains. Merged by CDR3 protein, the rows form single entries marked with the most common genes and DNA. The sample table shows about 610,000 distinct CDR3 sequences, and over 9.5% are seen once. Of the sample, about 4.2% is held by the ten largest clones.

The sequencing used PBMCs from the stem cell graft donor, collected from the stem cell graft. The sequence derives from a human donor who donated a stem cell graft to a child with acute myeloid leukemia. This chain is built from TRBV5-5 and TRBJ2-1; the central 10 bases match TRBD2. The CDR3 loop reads CASSLGSSGRGNEQFF. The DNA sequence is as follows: TGTGCCAGCAGCTTGGGGTCTAGCGGGAGAGGCAATGAGCAGTTCTTC.